This T cell receptor (beta chain) was documented in a study of cytomegalovirus exposure and HLA in healthy donors. General study findings and limits: Analysis was performed later, and it showed HLA-associated TCR beta chains to be more clonally expanded than equally common others.

Worth noting for this clone: The antigen is unknown.

V was clipped by 1 base and J by 3 bases; unmatched bases: 9. Germline V gene lookup returns CDR1 SGHTA and CDR2 FQGNSA. The CDR3 extends over 16 amino acids. Amplification used 60 Vbeta primers and 13 Jbeta primers. Profiling relied on immunoSEQ multiplex PCR, and the TCRdb table lists in-frame clones only, not all of them. The sample holds more than 150,000 clones, around 80% seen once. The sequence derives from a girl under 18 in good health and CMV-seropositive. Input material: PBMCs. The chain is built from TRBV7-2 and TRBJ2-7; 7 nucleotides agree with TRBD2. As DNA, the CDR3 is TGTGCCAGCAGCTTAGGTGGCGGGGTAGCGGGCTACGAGCAGTACTTC. This gives the protein CASSLGGGVAGYEQYF. The full variable domain, in which reference TRBV7-2 and TRBJ2-7 provide the parts outside the CDR3, is GAGVSQSPSNKVTEKGKDVELRCDPISGHTALYWYRQSLGQGLEFLIYFQGNSAPDKSGLPSDRFSAERTGGSVSTLTIQRTQQEDSAVYLCASSLGGGVAGYEQYFGPGTRLTVT.